This T cell receptor (beta chain) derives from a study of T cells in severe cutaneous drug reactions (dated by TCRdb to about 2019). Background on the whole study: Recruitment took place between about 2011 and 2018, drawing patients from Taiwan, Thailand and a European registry network. Enrollment was limited to patients whose SJS/TEN or DRESS diagnosis was probable or definite according to RegiSCAR criteria. The Naranjo algorithm and the ALDEN drug causality algorithm were used to identify the culprit drug. Blister fluids/cells, PBMC and other biological samples were taken from patients in the acute stage or the recovery stage. Single-cell sequencing, quantitative PCR validation, functional assays and transgenic mouse experiments were combined with bulk TCR sequencing. Libraries used iRepertoire multiplex PCR; authors cited a comparison showing similar capture of abundant clonotypes across iRepertoire and 5' RACE methods with or without UMI. Summary of the overall study and its limitations: A public TCRbeta CDR3 was found in all seven CBZ-SJS/TEN blister samples (mean around 15%) but was undetectable or scarce in tolerant-control and healthy-donor PBMC. According to the authors, further study is still needed to determine whether the public TCR generalizes to SJS/TEN caused by other drugs. TRBV12-4 usage was strongly increased in CBZ-SJS/TEN patients, averaging approximately 33% in blister cells and 4.5% to 5% in PBMC.

For both bulk and single-cell sequencing, libraries were prepared with the iRepertoire multiplex PCR system and TCR subtype-specific primers. Multiplex PCR with primers aimed at the V, D and J gene regions produced the bulk TCR beta libraries. Approximately 95-550 ng of RNA per sample was used as input for bulk TCR library preparation. An Illumina MiSeq was used to sequence bulk TCR beta amplicons. In the source study's methods: Sample misassignments and low-quality sequencing reads were filtered out during quality control steps. The CDR3 was defined as the amino acids lying between the Y[YFLI]C motif of the V gene and the [FW]GXGT motif of the J segment. The IMGT database served as the reference for assigning TRBV and TRBJ genes and CDR3 clonotypes. TRBV expression in each sample was normalized to the mean of the same gene in PBMC from approximately 45 healthy donors. TCRdb reprocessed the reads, and each CDR3 protein sequence is entered once, without DNA. The V and J calls come from TCRdb's annotation, not from the publication. The sample table gives some 9,900 distinct CDR3 sequences. The ten largest clones add up to roughly a fifth of the sample.

Points on this clonotype: The target of this receptor is not known.

Taken from the germline V gene, the CDR1 and CDR2 loops are SQVTM and ANQGSEA. From its cysteine to its phenylalanine, the CDR3 spans 14 amino acids. No DNA is recorded. The donors whose samples were sequenced had carbamazepine-induced Stevens-Johnson syndrome or toxic epidermal necrolysis (CBZ-SJS/TEN). Patients with drug-induced severe cutaneous adverse reactions had T cell receptor repertoires profiled by next-generation sequencing to look for drug-specific clonotypes. RNA was isolated either from blister cells of skin lesions or from peripheral blood mononuclear cells. Sequencing was performed on cells from a skin blister. What this sample's cell subset or site label stands for: unsorted cells from skin lesion blisters. Recombination joined TRBV29-1 with TRBJ2-3. The receptor comes from a human donor with Stevens-Johnson syndrome, a severe cutaneous drug reaction. The CDR3 reads CSAYYSSEEDTQYF.